In its sample, the clone carrying this T cell receptor beta chain was seen once. Its cognate antigen is unknown. The sample is drawn from a study of shared clonotypes between healthy human individuals. Whole-study findings and limits: Sequencing depth was predicted to influence how clonotypes are shared among donors. Against clonotypes common to all four donors, non-shared ones had lower generation probabilities.

Replicate PCRs from sorted subsets contained approximately 190 ng DNA, which is around 30,000 T cell genomes. Repertoires were generated with immunoSEQ multiplex PCR, while TCRdb's copy carries only in-frame clones and drops some. Among more than 1 million clones listed, approximately 78% were seen once. CDR1 is LNHDA, CDR2 SQIVND, per germline (reference sequence). The CDR3 consists of 13 residues. Trimming left V 5 bases short and J 2 bases short, with 7 bases between. The sample taken for sequencing was memory CD4+ T cells from PBMCs. Subset defined: CD45RA-negative fraction. The chain carries TRBV19 and TRBJ1-5; D ambiguous. The origin of this receptor is a man younger than 35 in good health. Some clones in this sample may be carry-over from other donors' samples. CDR3 sequence: CASSLIGNQPQHF. DNA for the CDR3: TGTGCCAGTAGTTTAATAGGCAATCAGCCCCAGCATTTT.